What follows is one T cell receptor (beta chain) and its context. In the original processing: For nucleated cells, counts were estimated from reference gene primer amplification. Profiled with immunoSEQ multiplex PCR; TCRdb holds only in-frame clones, not every one. The DNA gave D and trimming, while V, J and clone size come from that table. The table has about 49,000 clones, about four fifths seen once. The CDR3 loop spans 18 amino acids. Germline loops: CDR1 MDHEN, CDR2 SYDVKM. V shed 4 bases, J shed 5 bases, and the junction held 13 bases outside the gene matches. This entry belongs to a study of blood T cell repertoires in COVID-19. Study-wide context: Sample material is recorded as cDNA or gDNA derived from T cells, B-cell-depleted T cells, or PBMCs.

The sequenced sample consisted of peripheral blood. This rearrangement joins TRBV28 to TRBJ2-1; 11 bases agree with TRBD2. This receptor was identified in a woman older than 75 with COVID-19, enrolled during active disease. The CDR3 loop reads CASSWYLAGGPSDNEQFF. CDR3 DNA sequence: TGTGCCAGCAGTTGGTATTTAGCGGGAGGGCCGTCGGACAATGAGCAGTTCTTC.